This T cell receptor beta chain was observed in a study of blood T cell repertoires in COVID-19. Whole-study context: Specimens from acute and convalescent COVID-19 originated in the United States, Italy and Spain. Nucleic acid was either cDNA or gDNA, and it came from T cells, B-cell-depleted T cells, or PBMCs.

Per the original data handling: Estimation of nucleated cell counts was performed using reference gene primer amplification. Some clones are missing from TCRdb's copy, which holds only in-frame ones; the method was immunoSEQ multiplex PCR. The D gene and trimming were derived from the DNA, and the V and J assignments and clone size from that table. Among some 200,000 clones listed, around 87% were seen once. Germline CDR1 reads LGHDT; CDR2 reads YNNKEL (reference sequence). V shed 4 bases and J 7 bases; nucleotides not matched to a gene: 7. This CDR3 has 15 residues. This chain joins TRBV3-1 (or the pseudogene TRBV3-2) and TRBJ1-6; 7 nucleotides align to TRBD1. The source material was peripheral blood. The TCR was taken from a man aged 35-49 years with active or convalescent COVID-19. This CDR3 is CASSPSGGPNSPLHF. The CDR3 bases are TGTGCCAGCAGCCCATCAGGGGGACCCAATTCACCCCTCCACTTT.